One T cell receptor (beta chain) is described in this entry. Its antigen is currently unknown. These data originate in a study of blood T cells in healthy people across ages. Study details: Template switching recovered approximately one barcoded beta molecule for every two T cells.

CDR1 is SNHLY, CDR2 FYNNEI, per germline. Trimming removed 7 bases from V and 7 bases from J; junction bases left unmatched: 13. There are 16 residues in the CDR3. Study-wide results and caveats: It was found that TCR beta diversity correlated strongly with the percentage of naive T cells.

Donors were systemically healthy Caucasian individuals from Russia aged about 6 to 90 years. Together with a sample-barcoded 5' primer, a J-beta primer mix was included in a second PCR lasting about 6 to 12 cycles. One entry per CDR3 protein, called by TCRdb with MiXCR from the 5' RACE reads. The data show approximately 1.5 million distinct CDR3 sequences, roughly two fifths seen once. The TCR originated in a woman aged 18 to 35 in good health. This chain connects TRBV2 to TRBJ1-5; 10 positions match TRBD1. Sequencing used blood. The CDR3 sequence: CASKGSGDRGEQPQHF. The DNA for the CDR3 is TGTGCCAGCAAAGGAAGTGGGGACAGGGGAGAACAGCCCCAGCATTTT. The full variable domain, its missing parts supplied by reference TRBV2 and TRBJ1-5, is EPEVTQTPSHQVTQMGQEVILRCVPISNHLYFYWYRQILGQKVEFLVSFYNNEISEKSEIFDDQFSVERPDGSNFTLKIRSTKLEDSAMYFCASKGSGDRGEQPQHFGDGTRLSIL.